The 30 T cell receptor beta chains below come from one sample, sequenced in a study of cytomegalovirus exposure and HLA in healthy donors. The PCR used 60 Vbeta and 13 Jbeta primers. Some clones are missing from TCRdb's copy, which holds only in-frame ones; the method was immunoSEQ multiplex PCR. The sample shows 140,000 to 150,000 clones, around 85% of them seen only once. Sequenced: PBMCs. These receptors all come from a woman aged 30 to 39 in good health and CMV-seronegative.

The chain joins TRBV7-8 to TRBJ2-7; a weak D match, TRBD1 (6 bases). The V end was cut by 1 base, the J end by 2 bases, with 9 bases between. This CDR3 spans 14 amino acids. Per the germline V gene, CDR1 is SGHVS and CDR2 is FQNEAQ. The CDR3 loop reads CASSLVAGAYEQYF. The CDR3 DNA is TGTGCCAGCAGCTTAGTGGCAGGGGCCTACGAGCAGTACTTC.

The chain recombines TRBV7-9 with TRBJ1-5, with 7 bases identical to TRBD1. Trimming at V came to 4 bases and at J to 7 bases, leaving 10 bases not matched to a gene. The germline V gene has CDR1 SEHNR and CDR2 FQNEAQ (reference sequence). The CDR3 extends over 15 amino acids. CDR3 DNA sequence: TGTGCCAGCAGCTCGCACAGACAGGGAGGACAGCCCCAGCATTTT. Protein product: CASSSHRQGGQPQHF.

The chain combines TRBV29-1 with TRBJ1-5, with TRBD1 matching 7 bases. Per the germline V gene, CDR1 is SQVTM and CDR2 is ANQGSEA. This CDR3 has 13 amino acids. V trimming: 5 bases; J trimming: 2 bases; junction bases outside the gene matches: 3. The CDR3 coding sequence is TGCAGCGTTTCCCAGGGGGGCAATCAGCCCCAGCATTTT. The encoded protein is CSVSQGGNQPQHF.

The genes are TRBV2 and TRBJ2-1; D is possibly TRBD2 (5 bases). Germline V gene sequence: CDR1 SNHLY, CDR2 FYNNEI. Trimming left V 7 bases short and J 3 bases short, with 7 bases between. There are 12 residues in the CDR3. The CDR3, as DNA: TGTGCCAGCACGGGATTCTACAATGAGCAGTTCTTC. Translation: CASTGFYNEQFF.

The chain has TRBV28 and TRBJ2-7, with a possible D match to TRBD1 (5 bases). Trimming took off 6 bases at V and 4 bases at J, with 16 bases between the two ends. This CDR3 spans 14 amino acids. Germline values: CDR1 MDHEN, CDR2 SYDVKM. CDR3 in amino acids: CASSPDSTQYEQYF. CDR3 sequence (DNA): TGTGCCAGCAGCCCCGACAGCACTCAATACGAGCAGTACTTC.

This chain uses TRBV2 with TRBJ2-7, with 9 bases aligning to TRBD2. The CDR3 has 16 residues. CDR1 and CDR2 (germline): SNHLY, FYNNEI. The V segment lost 0 bases and the J segment 1 base; nucleotides outside the gene matches: 4. CDR3 sequence (DNA): TGTGCCAGCAGTGAAGCGCCCAGCGGGGGGTCCTACGAGCAGTACTTC. It encodes CASSEAPSGGSYEQYF. Drawing the rest from reference TRBV2 and TRBJ2-7, the complete variable domain is EPEVTQTPSHQVTQMGQEVILRCVPISNHLYFYWYRQILGQKVEFLVSFYNNEISEKSEIFDDQFSVERPDGSNFTLKIRSTKLEDSAMYFCASSEAPSGGSYEQYFGPGTRLTVT.

The rearrangement uses TRBV27 and TRBJ2-3, with D tentatively TRBD2 (7 bases). This CDR3 is 13 amino acids long. Between the trimmed V and J ends, which lost 5 bases and 3 bases, there was a span of 9 bases. CDR1 is MNHEY and CDR2 is SMNVEV in the germline V gene (reference sequence). CDR3 residues: CASSKGGTDTQYF. CDR3 coding DNA: TGTGCCAGCAGTAAGGGGGGGACAGATACGCAGTATTTT.

The gene calls are TRBV7-6 and TRBJ1-3; D is possibly TRBD1 (6 bases). The CDR3 has 14 amino acids. CDR1 and CDR2 from the germline V gene are SGHVS and FNYEAQ. The V gene lost 4 bases and the J gene lost 4 bases, with 11 bases spanning the gap. The CDR3 loop is CASSSTGPGNTIYF. CDR3 nucleotide sequence: TGTGCCAGCAGCTCTACAGGGCCAGGAAACACCATATATTTT.

This clone was found a few times. At one end, the junction sequence differs from germline, possibly due to a read error. This chain uses TRBV27 with TRBJ2-3; D is possibly TRBD1 (5 bases). This CDR3 has 13 residues. The germline V gene encodes CDR1 MNHEY and CDR2 SMNVEV (reference sequence). The CDR3 sequence is CASSLLGHRYAVF. Written as DNA, the CDR3 is TGTGCCAGCAGTTTGTTGGGGCACAGATACGCAGTATTT.

The CDR3 loop reads CASSKGGGNNEQFF. The CDR3 DNA reads TGTGCCAGTAGTAAGGGCGGGGGGAACAATGAGCAGTTCTTC. The rearrangement uses TRBV21-1 and TRBJ2-1; TRBD2 is taken as the D call from the table, unchecked against the DNA. TRBV21-1 is labeled a pseudogene. The CDR3 is 14 residues long.

The rearrangement joins TRBV29-1 to TRBJ1-1; D is perhaps TRBD1 (5 bases). Trimming cost V 0 bases and J 7 bases, with 21 bases left between them. CDR1 SQVTM and CDR2 ANQGSEA come from the germline V gene. CDR3 length equals 16 residues. Here the CDR3 DNA reads TGCAGCGTTGAAGATCGGGGCGCGCGGGGCCGGCTTGAAGCTTTCTTT. Its translation is CSVEDRGARGRLEAFF.

This clone has more than one count but fewer than ten. The J gene is TRBJ1-1, the V gene TRBV7-8, with TRBD1 matching 7 bases. The germline gives CDR1 SGHVS, CDR2 FQNEAQ. CDR3 size: 15 residues. Trimming removed 5 bases from V and 1 base from J; junction bases left unmatched: 7. CDR3 in amino acids: CASSPLTGANTEAFF. The CDR3 DNA is TGTGCCAGCAGCCCTTTAACAGGGGCGAACACTGAAGCTTTCTTT.

On this clone: Other nucleotide sequences in the sample specify the same CDR3. The rearrangement joins TRBV5-1 to TRBJ1-6; maybe TRBD1 (6 bases). Per the germline V gene, CDR1 is SGHRS and CDR2 is YFSETQ. The CDR3 spans 14 residues. V gave up 4 bases and J gave up 7 bases, with 12 bases separating them. The CDR3 sequence is CASSPGQGNSPLHF. Here the CDR3 DNA reads TGCGCCAGCAGCCCTGGCCAGGGGAATTCACCCCTCCACTTT.

The V call is TRBV27, the J call TRBJ2-2; unclear D gene. The V end lost 6 bases, the J end lost 5 bases, and 4 bases lay between the germline ends. The germline V gene has CDR1 MNHEY and CDR2 SMNVEV (reference sequence). CDR3 size: 11 residues. The CDR3 protein is CASRTTGELFF. The CDR3 DNA reads TGTGCCAGCAGGACAACCGGGGAGCTGTTTTTT.

The CDR3 DNA reads TGTGCCAGCAGCTTAGCGGGGCGGGGGCTCGCCCGCGAGCAGTACTTC. Its translation: CASSLAGRGLAREQYF. The chain uses TRBV7-8 and TRBJ2-7, with D possibly matching TRBD2 (7 bases). Germline V gene sequence: CDR1 SGHVS, CDR2 FQNEAQ. CDR3 length equals 16 residues. The V and J ends lost 0 bases and 6 bases respectively, with 18 bases between them.

The chain carries TRBV4-1 and TRBJ2-1; perhaps TRBD1 as D (6 bases). The CDR3 totals 16 residues. V lost 3 bases and J 0 bases, leaving 12 bases between the germline ends. CDR1 is MGHRA, CDR2 YSYEKL, per germline. This CDR3 is CASSHVQGSSYNEQFF. CDR3 nucleotide sequence: TGCGCCAGCAGCCATGTTCAGGGGAGCTCCTACAATGAGCAGTTCTTC.

The gene calls are TRBV6-5 and TRBJ1-1; weak D call: TRBD1 (5 bases). This CDR3 has 14 residues. Germline V gene sequence: CDR1 MNHEY, CDR2 SVGAGI. Trimming took off 0 bases at V and 4 bases at J, with 9 bases between the two ends. CDR3 nucleotides: TGTGCCAGCAGTTACTCGGGGGGAACCACTGAAGCTTTCTTT. This translates into CASSYSGGTTEAFF.

The chain uses TRBV10-3 and TRBJ2-5, with 11 positions matching TRBD1. The J call may be in error: the DNA end matches TRBJ2-7 better. Germline V gene lookup returns CDR1 ENHRY and CDR2 SYGVKD. The CDR3 consists of 12 residues. The CDR3 reads CAISGTGGEQYF. The CDR3 DNA reads as TGTGCCATCAGCGGGACAGGGGGCGAGCAGTACTTC.

This chain joins TRBV7-3 and TRBJ1-1; possibly TRBD1 for D (6 bases). V was pared by 2 bases and J by 1 base, with 8 bases between. Germline V gene lookup returns CDR1 SGHTA and CDR2 FQGTGA. CDR3 length: 14 amino acids. CDR3 region: CASSLSRGNTEAFF. The CDR3 DNA reads as TGTGCCAGCAGCTTATCCAGGGGGAACACTGAAGCTTTCTTT.

This chain connects TRBV27 to TRBJ1-4; 9 positions match TRBD1. Germline values: CDR1 MNHEY, CDR2 SMNVEV (reference sequence). The ends lost 4 bases at V and 8 bases at J; junction bases unmatched: 8. The CDR3 has 15 residues. This CDR3 is CASSSTGTGWEKLFF. The CDR3 DNA reads TGTGCCAGCAGTTCGACCGGGACAGGGTGGGAAAAACTGTTTTTT.

This chain joins TRBV7-2 and TRBJ2-3; tentative D call: TRBD2 (6 bases). The CDR3 is 15 residues long. Germline V lookup: CDR1 SGHTA, CDR2 FQGNSA. With 5 bases removed from V and 5 bases from J, the gap between germline ends came to 17 bases. The CDR3: CASSLVRGPGDTQYF. The DNA for the CDR3 is TGTGCCAGCAGCCTAGTGCGGGGTCCGGGAGATACGCAGTATTTT.

The rearrangement uses TRBV19 and TRBJ1-1; a possible D gene is TRBD1 (6 bases). The CDR3 runs 13 residues. Germline-derived CDR1 and CDR2 are LNHDA and SQIVND (reference sequence). Between the trimmed V and J ends, which lost 4 bases and 5 bases, there was a span of 11 bases. CDR3 amino acids: CASSTIGGTEAFF. Here the CDR3 DNA reads TGTGCCAGTAGTACTATAGGGGGAACTGAAGCTTTCTTT.

The V gene is TRBV4-3, the J gene TRBJ2-3; TRBD2 aligns across 15 bases. CDR1 and CDR2 (germline): LGHNA, YSLEER. Trimming removed 5 bases from V and 2 bases from J; junction bases left unmatched: 5. The CDR3 sequence is 17 residues long. The CDR3 loop is CASSSGTSGGFTDTQYF. The CDR3 DNA reads TGCGCCAGCAGCTCGGGGACTAGCGGGGGGTTCACAGATACGCAGTATTTT.

V usage is TRBV5-4 and J usage is TRBJ2-1, with a tentative D call TRBD2 (6 bases). V lost 0 bases, J lost 7 bases, and 14 bases lay in between. The CDR3 length is 15 residues. In germline, CDR1 is SGHNT, CDR2 YYREEE (reference sequence). This CDR3 is CASSLDPGARNEQFF. CDR3 in DNA: TGTGCCAGCAGCTTGGACCCGGGAGCCCGAAATGAGCAGTTCTTC.

The chain uses TRBV2 and TRBJ1-4; TRBD1 aligns across 8 bases. CDR1 and CDR2 from the germline V gene are SNHLY and FYNNEI. The CDR3 runs 13 residues. Unmatched junction bases numbered 3, after V lost 4 bases and J lost 8 bases. The DNA for the CDR3 is TGTGCCAGCAGTGTCCAGGGGGCGGAAAAACTGTTTTTT. It encodes CASSVQGAEKLFF.

The chain carries TRBV2 and TRBJ1-3; possible D gene TRBD1, 6 bases. This CDR3 comprises 16 residues. V lost 4 bases to trimming and J lost 0 bases, with 13 bases between them. Germline V gene lookup returns CDR1 SNHLY and CDR2 FYNNEI. The CDR3 reads CASSVNRDHSGNTIYF. CDR3 coding DNA: TGTGCCAGCAGTGTGAACAGGGATCACTCTGGAAACACCATATATTTT.

The chain has TRBV29-1 and TRBJ1-2; possibly TRBD1 for D (5 bases). The CDR3 sequence is 15 residues long. Trimming stripped 1 base from V and 5 bases from J, with 17 bases between. In germline, CDR1 is SQVTM, CDR2 ANQGSEA. The CDR3 bases are TGCAGCGTTGAAGGTGGGGGGGGTAGAAGGTATGGCTACACCTTC. It translates to CSVEGGGGRRYGYTF.

Only a few counts were recorded for this clone. The J gene is TRBJ1-2, the V gene TRBV4-3, with a possible D match to TRBD1 (6 bases). V was trimmed by 0 bases and J by 8 bases, leaving 13 bases between them. CDR1 and CDR2 from the germline V gene are LGHNA and YSLEER. CDR3 length equals 14 residues. CDR3 in amino acids: CASSQDAAGQGYTF. CDR3 DNA: TGCGCCAGCAGCCAAGATGCGGCAGGACAGGGCTACACCTTC.

The V gene is TRBV29-1, the J gene TRBJ1-6; possible D gene TRBD1, 6 bases. Per germline, CDR1 SQVTM and CDR2 ANQGSEA. The CDR3 covers 13 residues. Trimming left V 6 bases short and J 9 bases short, with 15 bases between. The CDR3, as DNA: TGCAGCGTACAGGGTCCAGCCGGTTCACCCCTCCACTTT. It is translated as CSVQGPAGSPLHF.

CDR3 sequence: CASSEEGKAFF. The DNA of the CDR3 is TGTGCCAGCAGTGAAGAGGGGAAAGCTTTCTTT. The rearrangement links TRBV2 to TRBJ1-1; D perhaps matches TRBD1 (5 bases). V was cut by 1 base and J by 9 bases, with 6 bases left in between. CDR1 is SNHLY and CDR2 is FYNNEI in the germline V gene. The CDR3 is 11 residues long.